This paragraph reports one T cell receptor (beta chain). Its antigen remains unknown. Trimming removed 6 bases from V and 7 bases from J, with 9 bases in between. Germline V lookup: CDR1 DFQATT, CDR2 SNEGSKA (reference sequence). The CDR3 covers 11 residues. Libraries were prepared by immunoSEQ multiplex PCR; TCRdb keeps only in-frame clonotypes and omits some of them. The table records around 510,000 clones, about 96% of them present only once. The data are from a study of shared clonotypes between healthy human individuals. Findings of the study overall: Having only a few donors restricted how much genetic and exposure-history diversity was captured. Sharing across a few donors was seen in around 5% of naive CD4 clonotypes. Compared with memory subsets, naive subsets generally had larger estimated richness.

The sequence was obtained from a young woman in good health. The chain carries TRBV20-1 and TRBJ1-4; D remains ambiguous. The specimen sequenced was naive CD4+ T cells sorted from blood. The subset was: CD45RA+ positively selected. CDR3 loop: CSARKAEKLFF. In DNA form, the CDR3 reads TGCAGTGCCAGGAAGGCTGAAAAACTGTTTTTT.